The 22 T cell receptor beta chains reported below all come from one sample, sequenced in a study of Graves' ophthalmopathy and Graves' hyperthyroidism. RNA transcripts served as template for amplifying TCR beta CDR3 sequences. In the first round, RT-PCR was carried out with HTBI primers, and a multiplex PCR formed the second round. Via MiXCR, TCRdb re-called the multiplex PCR reads, giving one row per CDR3 protein. Here the sample spans roughly 420,000 distinct CDR3 sequences, 20% to 25% being singletons. The sample consisted of peripheral blood. The receptor set was obtained from a woman aged 18 to 35 with stable Graves' hyperthyroidism.

The chain recombines TRBV19 with TRBJ1-1; unclear D gene. Germline-derived CDR1 and CDR2 are LNHDA and SQIVND (reference sequence). The CDR3 has 15 residues. V was clipped by 5 bases and J by 1 base, with 14 bases between them. The CDR3 region is CASSYSNTANTEAFF. DNA of the CDR3: TGTGCCAGTAGTTACTCTAATACAGCGAACACTGAAGCTTTCTTT.

J is TRBJ1-1 and V is TRBV19; D is perhaps TRBD1 (5 bases). Germline CDR1 reads LNHDA; CDR2 reads SQIVND (reference sequence). The CDR3 sequence is 15 residues long. Trimming stripped 6 bases from V and 7 bases from J, with 21 bases between. This CDR3 is CASRNRRDGTIEAFF. CDR3 sequence (DNA): TGTGCCAGTAGGAACAGACGGGACGGAACTATTGAAGCTTTCTTT.

The table lists this clonotype with many counts. This chain uses TRBV4-2 with TRBJ2-5; TRBD1 aligns across 9 bases. Per germline, CDR1 LGHNA and CDR2 YNFKEQ. V shed 4 bases, J shed 2 bases, and the junction held 5 bases outside the gene matches. The CDR3 has 15 amino acids. CDR3 sequence: CASSLGTGQQETQYF. The DNA of the CDR3 is TGTGCCAGCAGCCTAGGGACAGGGCAACAAGAGACCCAGTACTTC.

This clonotype has a count of ten or more. The V gene is TRBV30, the J gene TRBJ1-2; tentative D call: TRBD1 (5 bases). The CDR3 has 12 residues. Germline CDR1 GTSNPN, CDR2 SVGIG (reference sequence). Trimming shortened V by 5 bases and J by 3 bases, and 10 bases separated the two germline ends. The CDR3 nucleotides read TGTGCCTGGGCAACAGGATACTATGGCTACACCTTC. This codes for CAWATGYYGYTF.

This clonotype was counted a single time. The J gene is TRBJ2-7, the V gene TRBV24-1; tentatively, D is TRBD1 or TRBD2 (5 bases each). Germline lookup yields CDR1 KGHDR and CDR2 SFDVKD. CDR3 size: 14 residues. The V and J ends lost 4 bases and 0 bases respectively, with 9 bases between them. Written as DNA, the CDR3 is TGTGCCACCAGTGACGCCGGGACCTCCTACGAGCAGTACTTC. Translating it yields CATSDAGTSYEQYF.

The CDR3 sequence is CASSHYSPGLSYEQYF. DNA for the CDR3: TGTGCCAGCAGTCATTATTCTCCCGGGCTCTCCTACGAGCAGTACTTC. This rearrangement joins TRBV27 to TRBJ2-7; D uncertain. The CDR3 runs to 16 residues. The V gene lost 5 bases and the J gene lost 0 bases, with 17 bases spanning the gap. Germline values: CDR1 MNHEY, CDR2 SMNVEV (reference sequence).

This clonotype was seen ten or more times. A much larger clone sits a single nucleotide away, making a read error possible. This rearrangement joins TRBV6-5 to TRBJ1-6, with a possible D match to TRBD1 (6 bases). The CDR3 contains 15 residues. Germline CDR1 and CDR2: MNHEY and SVGAGI. CDR3 in amino acids: CASSYTYGGGSHLHF. CDR3 nucleotide sequence: TGTGCCAGCAGTTATACCTACGGAGGGGGTTCACACCTCCACTTT.

This clonotype was found many times. The V gene is TRBV6-5, the J gene TRBJ2-3; TRBD1 aligns across 8 bases. The germline V gene encodes CDR1 MNHEY and CDR2 SVGAGI. Trimming at V came to 1 base and at J to 0 bases, leaving 3 bases not matched to a gene. The CDR3 has 16 residues. This chain's CDR3 is CASSYLDRGSTDTQYF. The CDR3 DNA is TGTGCCAGCAGTTACTTAGACAGGGGTAGCACAGATACGCAGTATTTT.

There are many counts of this clonotype. The rearrangement links TRBV10-3 to TRBJ1-1; D not certain. The ends were cut back, 7 bases at V and 8 bases at J, with 20 bases in the middle. CDR1 and CDR2 (germline): ENHRY, SYGVKD. CDR3 length equals 14 residues. The CDR3 is CAIKGGQPSHEAFF. The CDR3 DNA reads as TGTGCCATCAAGGGCGGGCAGCCTAGCCACGAAGCTTTCTTT.

This clonotype has a count of ten or more. This chain uses TRBV5-1 with TRBJ2-5, with TRBD1 as a possible D gene (6 bases). V was shortened by 4 bases and J by 6 bases, with 16 bases between the two germline ends. CDR3 size: 14 residues. Germline V gives CDR1 SGHRS, CDR2 YFSETQ. The CDR3 bases are TGCGCCAGCAGCGGGAACTTGGGGGCGAAGACCCAGTACTTC. Protein product: CASSGNLGAKTQYF. The whole variable domain, filled in from reference TRBV5-1 and TRBJ2-5, reads KAGVTQTPRYLIKTRGQQVTLSCSPISGHRSVSWYQQTPGQGLQFLFEYFSETQRNKGNFPGRFSGRQFSNSRSEMNVSTLELGDSALYLCASSGNLGAKTQYFGPGTRLLVL.

A few counts support this clonotype. This chain uses TRBV7-3 with TRBJ2-7; D perhaps matches TRBD1 (6 bases). Germline-derived CDR1 and CDR2 are SGHTA and FQGTGA. V was trimmed by 5 bases and J by 3 bases, leaving 23 bases between them. The CDR3 has 17 amino acids. The CDR3 loop reads CASSHTTDRPYVYEQYF. The DNA of the CDR3 is TGTGCCAGCAGCCACACAACAGACAGGCCATATGTCTACGAGCAGTACTTC.

This clonotype has ten or more counts. The genes are TRBV11-2 and TRBJ2-7, with D unclear. The germline CDR1 and CDR2 sequences are SGHAT and FQNNGV. The CDR3 totals 13 residues. Trimming stripped 0 bases from V and 0 bases from J, with 3 bases between. CDR3 nucleotide sequence: TGTGCCAGCAGCTTAGATCCCTCCTACGAGCAGTACTTC. Protein: CASSLDPSYEQYF.

The genes are TRBV6-2 or TRBV6-3 and TRBJ1-5; 7 bases are shared with TRBD1. The CDR3 extends over 21 amino acids. CDR1 is MNHEY, CDR2 SVGEGT, per germline. V lost 2 bases to trimming and J lost 0 bases; unmatched junction nucleotides: 19. CDR3 nucleotides: TGTGCCAGCAGTTACCCCTGTATCCCCAGGGGGGAAATCTATAGCAATCAGCCCCAGCATTTT. Translated, it gives CASSYPCIPRGEIYSNQPQHF.

Ten or more counts support this clonotype. This sequence joins TRBV15 and TRBJ1-2; perhaps TRBD1 as D (6 bases). Germline values: CDR1 LNHNV, CDR2 YYDKDF (reference sequence). Between the trimmed V and J ends, which lost 0 bases and 10 bases, there was a span of 15 bases. The CDR3 has 14 residues. The CDR3 DNA sequence: TGTGCCACCAGCAGAGAGACGACGAGGGACAACTACACCTTC. Translating it yields CATSRETTRDNYTF.

This clonotype was observed at least ten times. The J gene is TRBJ1-2, the V gene TRBV5-6; a weak D match, TRBD1 (5 bases). The CDR3 runs 13 residues. From germline, CDR1 is SGHDT and CDR2 YYEEEE. With 4 bases removed from V and 4 bases from J, the gap between germline ends came to 11 bases. CDR3 residues: CASSRGDVYGYTF. DNA of the CDR3: TGTGCCAGCAGCCGGGGGGATGTCTATGGCTACACCTTC.

V is TRBV6-5 and J is TRBJ1-2; 7 bases are shared with TRBD1. Germline CDR1 MNHEY, CDR2 SVGAGI. CDR3 size: 13 residues. Trimming cost V 4 bases and J 8 bases; bases outside gene matches: 7. The CDR3 region has the DNA TGTGCCAGCAGTTTAACAGGGGCCCGAGGCTACACCTTC. Its translation: CASSLTGARGYTF.

This chain links TRBV10-3 with TRBJ2-7; TRBD1 matches at 7 bases. The CDR3 totals 12 residues. The junction had 3 bases not matched to a gene; V was cut back by 8 bases and J by 2 bases. Germline CDR1 and CDR2: ENHRY and SYGVKD. The CDR3 region is CAIGTAAYEQYF. CDR3 DNA sequence: TGTGCCATCGGGACAGCGGCCTACGAGCAGTACTTC.

This clonotype was detected only once. The chain links TRBV3-1 to TRBJ2-7; D unresolved. This CDR3 is 13 amino acids long. The V end was cut by 0 bases, the J end by 3 bases, with 6 bases between. Germline CDR1 is LGHDT and CDR2 is YNNKEL (reference sequence). The CDR3: CASSQDRRYEQYF. In DNA form, the CDR3 reads TGTGCCAGCAGCCAAGATCGACGCTACGAGCAGTACTTC.

The V call is TRBV25-1, the J call TRBJ1-2; tentative D call: TRBD1 (5 bases). From germline, CDR1 is MGHDK and CDR2 SYGVNS. This CDR3 has 14 residues. V lost 0 bases to trimming and J lost 4 bases, with 9 bases between them. The CDR3 region has the DNA TGTGCCAGCAGTGAATACGGGACGGTCTATGGCTACACCTTC. It is translated as CASSEYGTVYGYTF.

This clonotype came up many times. V usage is TRBV3-1 and J usage is TRBJ1-2; D is ambiguous. V lost 4 bases to trimming and J lost 8 bases, with 23 bases between them. Germline V gene lookup returns CDR1 LGHDT and CDR2 YNNKEL (reference sequence). The CDR3 runs to 16 residues. CDR3 amino acids: CASSPYEGAGMRGYTF. CDR3 DNA sequence: TGTGCCAGCAGCCCCTACGAGGGCGCGGGGATGAGAGGCTACACCTTC.

This clonotype was counted at least ten times. The genes are TRBV6-2 or TRBV6-3 and TRBJ2-2, with 9 bases lining up with TRBD2. The junction had 10 bases not matched to a gene; V was cut back by 5 bases and J by 6 bases. The germline V gene encodes CDR1 MNHEY and CDR2 SVGEGT. The CDR3 consists of 16 residues. The CDR3 protein is CASSRGGLATAGELFF. CDR3 DNA sequence: TGTGCCAGCAGTCGTGGAGGACTAGCGACCGCCGGGGAGCTGTTTTTT.

At least ten counts were recorded for this clonotype. The V gene is TRBV28, the J gene TRBJ2-7; D gene uncertain. The CDR3 runs to 13 residues. Germline assignment: CDR1 MDHEN and CDR2 SYDVKM. Trimming left V 5 bases short and J 9 bases short, with 17 bases between. The CDR3 reads CASSPTLSSGQYF. As DNA, the CDR3 is TGTGCCAGCAGTCCGACACTTTCTTCTGGGCAGTACTTC. The variable domain in full, with the rest retrieved from reference TRBV28 and TRBJ2-7, is DVKVTQSSRYLVKRTGEKVFLECVQDMDHENMFWYRQDPGLGLRLIYFSYDVKMKEKGDIPEGYSVSREKKERFSLILESASTNQTSMYLCASSPTLSSGQYFGPGTRLTVT.